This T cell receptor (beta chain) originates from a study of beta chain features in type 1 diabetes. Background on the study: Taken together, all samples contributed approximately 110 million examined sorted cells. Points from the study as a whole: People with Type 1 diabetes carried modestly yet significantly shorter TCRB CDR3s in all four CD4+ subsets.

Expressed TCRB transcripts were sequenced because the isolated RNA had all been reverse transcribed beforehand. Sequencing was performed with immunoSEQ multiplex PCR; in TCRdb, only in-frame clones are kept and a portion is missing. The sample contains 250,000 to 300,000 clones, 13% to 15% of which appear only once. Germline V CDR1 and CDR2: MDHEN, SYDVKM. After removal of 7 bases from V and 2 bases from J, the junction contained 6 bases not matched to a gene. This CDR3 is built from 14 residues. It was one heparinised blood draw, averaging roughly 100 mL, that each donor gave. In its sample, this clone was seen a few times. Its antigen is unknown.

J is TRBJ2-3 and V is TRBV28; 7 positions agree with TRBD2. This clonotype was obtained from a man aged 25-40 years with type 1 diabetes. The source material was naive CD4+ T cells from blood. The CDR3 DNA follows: TGTGCCAGCAACGACGGGAGGCTCACAGATACGCAGTATTTT. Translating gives CASNDGRLTDTQYF.